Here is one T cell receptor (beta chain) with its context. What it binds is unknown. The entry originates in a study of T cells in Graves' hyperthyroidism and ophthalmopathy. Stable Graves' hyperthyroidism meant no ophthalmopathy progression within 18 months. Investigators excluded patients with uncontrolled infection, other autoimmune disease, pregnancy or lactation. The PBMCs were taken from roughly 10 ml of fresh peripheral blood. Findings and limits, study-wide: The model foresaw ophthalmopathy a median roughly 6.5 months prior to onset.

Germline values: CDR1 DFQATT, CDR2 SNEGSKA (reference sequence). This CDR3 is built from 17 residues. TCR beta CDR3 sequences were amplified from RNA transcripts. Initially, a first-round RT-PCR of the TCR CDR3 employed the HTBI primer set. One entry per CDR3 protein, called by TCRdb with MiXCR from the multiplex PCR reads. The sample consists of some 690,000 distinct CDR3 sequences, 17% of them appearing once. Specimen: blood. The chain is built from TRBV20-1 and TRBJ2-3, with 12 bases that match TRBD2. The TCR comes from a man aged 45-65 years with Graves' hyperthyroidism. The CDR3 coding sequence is TGCAGGGCAGAGATGACTAGCGGGAGCGTGGGCACAGATACGCAGTATTTT. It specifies CRAEMTSGSVGTDTQYF.